Listed here are 28 T cell receptor beta chains from one sample, sequenced in a study of radiation and T cells in renal cell carcinoma. Sample time point: blood 2 weeks post-SBRT. Treatment meaning: 15 Gy SBRT to primary tumor, nephrectomy 4 weeks later. Sequencing used immunoSEQ multiplex PCR; TCRdb keeps in-frame clones, though not all of them. This table has 100,000 to 150,000 clones, around 85% appearing once. Sequenced here: blood, sampled from a patient whose treatment included radiotherapy and nephrectomy. Receptor source: a man aged 50 or older with renal cell carcinoma.

The V call is TRBV2, the J call TRBJ2-5, with 8 bases fitting TRBD2. CDR3 length equals 13 residues. After removal of 7 bases from V and 2 bases from J, the junction contained 3 bases not matched to a gene. Germline V gene lookup returns CDR1 SNHLY and CDR2 FYNNEI. CDR3 bases: TGTGCCAGCACCGGGAGGGGTCAAGAGACCCAGTACTTC. Protein product: CASTGRGQETQYF.

This clone turned up a few times. The chain uses TRBV5-1 and TRBJ1-1, with D tentatively TRBD1 (5 bases). Germline V gives CDR1 SGHRS, CDR2 YFSETQ. V was cut by 4 bases and J by 0 bases, with 13 bases left in between. The CDR3 contains 15 residues. CDR3 sequence: CASSRGDGMNTEAFF. The DNA of the CDR3 is TGCGCCAGCAGCCGGGGCGACGGCATGAACACTGAAGCTTTCTTT. The full variable domain, in which reference TRBV5-1 and TRBJ1-1 provide the parts outside the CDR3, is KAGVTQTPRYLIKTRGQQVTLSCSPISGHRSVSWYQQTPGQGLQFLFEYFSETQRNKGNFPGRFSGRQFSNSRSEMNVSTLELGDSALYLCASSRGDGMNTEAFFGQGTRLTVV.

The genes are TRBV6-5 and TRBJ1-1; D perhaps matches TRBD1 (6 bases). Trimming pared 0 bases from V and 1 base from J, leaving 9 bases between. CDR1 is MNHEY, CDR2 SVGAGI, per germline. This CDR3 region has 15 residues. The CDR3, as DNA: TGTGCCAGCAGTTACTCGGGACAACCGAACACTGAAGCTTTCTTT. Amino acids: CASSYSGQPNTEAFF.

The V gene is TRBV11-2, the J gene TRBJ1-1; D not certain. Per germline, CDR1 SGHAT and CDR2 FQNNGV. The CDR3 is made up of 12 amino acids. The V and J ends lost 2 bases and 4 bases respectively, with 5 bases between them. The CDR3 spells CASSLRATEAFF. CDR3 DNA sequence: TGTGCCAGCAGCTTAAGGGCCACTGAAGCTTTCTTT. The variable domain in full, with the rest retrieved from reference TRBV11-2 and TRBJ1-1, is EAGVAQSPRYKIIEKRQSVAFWCNPISGHATLYWYQQILGQGPKLLIQFQNNGVVDDSQLPKDRFSAERLKGVDSTLKIQPAKLEDSAVYLCASSLRATEAFFGQGTRLTVV.

The genes are TRBV18 and TRBJ2-2; 7 positions agree with TRBD1. There are 17 residues in the CDR3. Germline V gives CDR1 KGHSH, CDR2 LQKENI. The J segment lost 0 bases and the V segment lost 1 base, leaving 5 bases of the junction unmatched. CDR3 in amino acids: CASSPQRQGANTGELFF. The CDR3 DNA sequence: TGTGCCAGCTCACCACAGAGACAGGGAGCGAACACCGGGGAGCTGTTTTTT.

This clone has only one observation. The chain employs TRBV18 and TRBJ2-5; no reliable D call. Germline V CDR1 and CDR2: KGHSH, LQKENI. Trimming removed 1 base at V and 5 bases at J, with 11 bases between. The CDR3 has 14 residues. In DNA form, the CDR3 reads TGTGCCAGCTCACCACAAACAGAGTCGGAGACCCAGTACTTC. Protein product: CASSPQTESETQYF.

This clone has a single count. The chain carries TRBV28 and TRBJ1-2; D is unresolved. CDR1 and CDR2 from the germline V gene are MDHEN and SYDVKM. The V end lost 10 bases, the J end lost 11 bases, and 20 bases lay between the germline ends. The CDR3 spans 12 residues. The CDR3 loop is CATKDDSPGYTF. DNA of the CDR3: TGTGCCACCAAGGACGACTCACCGGGGTACACCTTC.

This clone was seen a single time. The chain recombines TRBV5-1 with TRBJ2-1; TRBD2 matches 10 bases. This CDR3 has 16 residues. The trim removed 2 bases at V and 2 bases at J, leaving 4 bases unmatched. The germline V gene encodes CDR1 SGHRS and CDR2 YFSETQ. The CDR3 bases are TGCGCCAGCAGCTTAAGACTAGCGGGTACCTACAATGAGCAGTTCTTC. This translates into CASSLRLAGTYNEQFF.

The rearrangement joins TRBV5-1 to TRBJ2-7; 10 bases line up with TRBD2. From germline, CDR1 is SGHRS and CDR2 YFSETQ. The junction had 7 bases not matched to a gene; V was cut back by 1 base and J by 3 bases. The CDR3 contains 16 residues. The DNA for the CDR3 is TGCGCCAGCAGCTTGAGCCTAGCGGGGGCCAACTACGAGCAGTACTTC. Translating it yields CASSLSLAGANYEQYF. The entire variable domain, with the rest obtained from reference TRBV5-1 and TRBJ2-7, is as follows: KAGVTQTPRYLIKTRGQQVTLSCSPISGHRSVSWYQQTPGQGLQFLFEYFSETQRNKGNFPGRFSGRQFSNSRSEMNVSTLELGDSALYLCASSLSLAGANYEQYFGPGTRLTVT.

This clone is a singleton in its sample. CDR3 coding DNA: TGTGCCAGCAGTGCACAGGGGCAGAGCACAGATACGCAGTATTTT. Amino acids: CASSAQGQSTDTQYF. This chain connects TRBV2 to TRBJ2-3; 7 bases agree with TRBD1. CDR3 length equals 15 residues. From germline, CDR1 is SNHLY and CDR2 FYNNEI. The V and J ends lost 4 bases and 0 bases, in that order; junction bases with no gene match: 4.

The rearrangement joins TRBV28 to TRBJ2-7; 9 nucleotides agree with TRBD2. V trimming: 7 bases; J trimming: 2 bases; junction bases outside the gene matches: 6. Germline CDR1 is MDHEN and CDR2 is SYDVKM. The CDR3 is 14 residues long. In DNA form, the CDR3 reads TGTGCCAGCATGACGACTAGCGGCGCCTACGAGCAGTACTTC. Translated: CASMTTSGAYEQYF.

This chain connects TRBV5-4 to TRBJ2-1, with 9 bases fitting TRBD2. CDR1 SGHNT and CDR2 YYREEE come from the germline V gene (reference sequence). V lost 4 bases to trimming and J lost 4 bases; unmatched junction nucleotides: 9. The CDR3 has 16 residues. In DNA form, the CDR3 reads TGTGCCAGCAGCATGGGGGCTAGCGGGGCGTACAATGAGCAGTTCTTC. This encodes CASSMGASGAYNEQFF.

The chain has TRBV5-1 and TRBJ2-7, with 10 bases fitting TRBD2. Trimming removed 4 bases from V and 1 base from J; junction bases left unmatched: 8. CDR1 and CDR2 (germline): SGHRS, YFSETQ. The CDR3 is 16 residues long. The CDR3 DNA is TGCGCCAGCAGCCCTAGGACTAGCGGAGTGTCCTACGAGCAGTACTTC. This translates into CASSPRTSGVSYEQYF.

This clone was picked up one time. V is TRBV18 and J is TRBJ2-3; 12 bases line up with TRBD2. The junction had 6 bases not matched to a gene; V was cut back by 7 bases and J by 4 bases. This CDR3 contains 15 residues. Germline CDR1 and CDR2: KGHSH and LQKENI. Written as DNA, the CDR3 is TGTGCCAGCTTCTCGACTAGCGGGAGTTCAGATACGCAGTATTTT. This encodes CASFSTSGSSDTQYF.

The genes are TRBV2 and TRBJ1-2, with a tentative D call TRBD1 (6 bases). Trimming removed 2 bases at V and 6 bases at J, with 7 bases between. CDR1 is SNHLY and CDR2 is FYNNEI in the germline V gene. The CDR3 has 12 amino acids. Here the CDR3 DNA reads TGTGCCAGCAGTGAACGGGGGCATGGCTACACCTTC. Protein: CASSERGHGYTF.

The gene calls are TRBV5-1 and TRBJ2-3, with D possibly matching TRBD2 (5 bases). The V and J ends lost 1 base and 4 bases respectively, with 10 bases between them. This CDR3 comprises 14 residues. The V gene's germline CDR1 is SGHRS and CDR2 YFSETQ. CDR3 loop: CASSLRGVADTQYF. The CDR3 DNA is TGCGCCAGCAGCTTGCGGGGAGTGGCAGATACGCAGTATTTT.

The chain carries TRBV18 and TRBJ2-2; D call uncertain. Trimming shortened V by 0 bases and J by 4 bases, and 12 bases separated the two germline ends. Germline CDR1 KGHSH, CDR2 LQKENI. The CDR3 extends over 16 amino acids. The CDR3: CASSPPSGFLTGELFF. Written as DNA, the CDR3 is TGTGCCAGCTCACCACCGTCCGGCTTTCTCACCGGGGAGCTGTTTTTT.

This clone occurred a few times. The chain employs TRBV4-2 and TRBJ2-3; 8 nucleotides line up with TRBD1. The CDR3 has 15 residues. CDR1 is LGHNA, CDR2 YNFKEQ, per germline. J gave up 3 bases and V 4 bases, and 6 bases lay outside the gene matches. The CDR3: CASSPGQVVTDTQYF. As DNA, the CDR3 is TGTGCCAGCAGCCCGGGACAGGTTGTGACAGATACGCAGTATTTT.

The V call is TRBV6-5, the J call TRBJ2-7; possibly TRBD1 for D (6 bases). This CDR3 contains 14 residues. CDR1 and CDR2 from the germline V gene are MNHEY and SVGAGI. Trimming removed 2 bases from V and 1 base from J, with 9 bases in between. CDR3 residues: CASSYAQGSYEQYF. CDR3 in DNA: TGTGCCAGCAGTTACGCTCAGGGGTCCTACGAGCAGTACTTC.

This clone has more than one count but fewer than ten. V gene TRBV28 combines with J gene TRBJ1-2; a possible D gene is TRBD1 (6 bases). Germline values: CDR1 MDHEN, CDR2 SYDVKM. V was cut by 6 bases and J by 4 bases, with 6 bases left in between. The CDR3 length is 11 residues. DNA for the CDR3: TGTGCCAGCAGGACAGGCTATGGCTACACCTTC. As protein: CASRTGYGYTF.

The V gene is TRBV19, the J gene TRBJ2-7, with 12 bases that match TRBD1. Germline V gene lookup returns CDR1 LNHDA and CDR2 SQIVND (reference sequence). V shed 3 bases, J shed 6 bases, and the junction held 3 bases outside the gene matches. This CDR3 has 14 residues. This CDR3 is CASSIGTGGREQYF. CDR3 nucleotides: TGTGCCAGTAGTATCGGGACAGGGGGCCGCGAGCAGTACTTC.

In this sample, this clone turned up a few times. The chain is built from TRBV13 and TRBJ2-7; D remains unclear. The CDR3 is 14 residues long. V was clipped by 7 bases and J by 0 bases, with 13 bases between them. CDR1 and CDR2 (germline): PRHDT, FYEKMQ (reference sequence). DNA of the CDR3: TGTGCCAGCAAAGCTAGGGTTGCCTCCTACGAGCAGTACTTC. Amino acids: CASKARVASYEQYF.

This chain links TRBV5-1 with TRBJ2-5; no definite D call. The CDR3 runs to 12 residues. The germline CDR1 and CDR2 sequences are SGHRS and YFSETQ. The V and J ends lost 1 base and 5 bases respectively, with 6 bases between them. This CDR3 reads CASSLTRETQYF. The DNA for the CDR3 is TGCGCCAGCAGCTTGACGAGGGAGACCCAGTACTTC.

The chain recombines TRBV4-1 with TRBJ2-1; D could derive from TRBD1 or TRBD2 (5 bases each). This CDR3 contains 16 residues. The germline V gene encodes CDR1 MGHRA and CDR2 YSYEKL. V shed 3 bases and J shed 5 bases, with 17 bases lying between them. CDR3 loop: CASSHREGVMDNEQFF. DNA for the CDR3: TGCGCCAGCAGCCATCGGGAAGGGGTAATGGACAATGAGCAGTTCTTC.

The chain is built from TRBV5-1 and TRBJ2-5, with D possibly TRBD2 on 5 matching bases. V lost 4 bases and J 1 base, leaving 8 bases between the germline ends. This CDR3 has 13 amino acids. In germline, CDR1 is SGHRS, CDR2 YFSETQ. CDR3: CASSLGVQETQYF. The CDR3, as DNA: TGCGCCAGCAGCCTCGGGGTCCAAGAGACCCAGTACTTC.

J is TRBJ1-4 and V is TRBV19; D gene uncertain. Trimming stripped 9 bases from V and 8 bases from J, with 13 bases between. In germline, CDR1 is LNHDA, CDR2 SQIVND (reference sequence). This CDR3 has 12 amino acids. The CDR3 protein is CASQKESEKLFF. The CDR3 DNA reads as TGTGCCAGCCAAAAAGAATCCGAAAAACTGTTTTTT.

The J gene is TRBJ2-7, the V gene TRBV9, with 10 bases fitting TRBD2. The junction had 7 bases not matched to a gene; V was cut back by 0 bases and J by 7 bases. This CDR3 is built from 15 residues. Germline assignment: CDR1 SGDLS and CDR2 YYNGEE. The CDR3 bases are TGTGCCAGCAGCGTAGGCCCTAGCGGGGGAATTGAGCAGTACTTC. Its protein is CASSVGPSGGIEQYF.

This chain links TRBV2 with TRBJ1-6; D possibly corresponds to TRBD1 (6 bases). The germline CDR1 and CDR2 sequences are SNHLY and FYNNEI. The CDR3 has 15 amino acids. Trimming left V 6 bases short and J 7 bases short, with 16 bases between. Here the CDR3 DNA reads TGTGCCAGCAGCACAACAGGGATCGGCAATTCACCCCTCCACTTT. This codes for CASSTTGIGNSPLHF.